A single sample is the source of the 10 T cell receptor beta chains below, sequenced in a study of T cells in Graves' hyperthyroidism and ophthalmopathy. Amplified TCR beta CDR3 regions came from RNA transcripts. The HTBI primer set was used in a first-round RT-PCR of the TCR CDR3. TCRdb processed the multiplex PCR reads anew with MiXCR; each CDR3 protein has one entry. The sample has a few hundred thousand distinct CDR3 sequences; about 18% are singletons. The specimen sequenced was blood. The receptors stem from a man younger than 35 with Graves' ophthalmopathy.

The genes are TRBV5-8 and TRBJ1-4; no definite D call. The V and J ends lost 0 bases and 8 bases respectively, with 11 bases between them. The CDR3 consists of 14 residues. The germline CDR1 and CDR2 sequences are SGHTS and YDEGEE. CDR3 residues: CASSLDPGGEKLFF. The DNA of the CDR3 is TGTGCCAGCAGCTTGGACCCTGGAGGAGAAAAACTGTTTTTT.

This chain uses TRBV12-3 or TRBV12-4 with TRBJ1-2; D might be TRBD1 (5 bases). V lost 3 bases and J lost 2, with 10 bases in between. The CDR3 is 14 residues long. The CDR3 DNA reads TGTGCCAGCAGTTTTAGGGGAGTAAACTATGGCTACACCTTC. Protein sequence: CASSFRGVNYGYTF.

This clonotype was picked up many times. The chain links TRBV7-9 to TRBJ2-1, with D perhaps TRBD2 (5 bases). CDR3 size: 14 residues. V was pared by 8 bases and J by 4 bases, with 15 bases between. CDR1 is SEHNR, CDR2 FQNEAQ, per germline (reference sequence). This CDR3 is CASQRSGGYNEQFF. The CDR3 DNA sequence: TGTGCCAGCCAACGGAGCGGAGGATACAATGAGCAGTTCTTC. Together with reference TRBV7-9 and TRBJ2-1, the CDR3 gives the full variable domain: DTGVSQNPRHKITKRGQNVTFRCDPISEHNRLYWYRQTLGQGPEFLTYFQNEAQLEKSRLLSDRFSAERPKGSFSTLEIQRTEQGDSAMYLCASQRSGGYNEQFFGPGTRLTVL.

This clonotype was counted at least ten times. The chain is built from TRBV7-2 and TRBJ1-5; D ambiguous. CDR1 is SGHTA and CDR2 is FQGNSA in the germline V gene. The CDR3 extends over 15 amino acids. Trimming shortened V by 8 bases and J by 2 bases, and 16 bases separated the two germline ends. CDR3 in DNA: TGTGCCAGCGGACTATCGAGGTGGGGCAATCAGCCCCAGCATTTT. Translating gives CASGLSRWGNQPQHF. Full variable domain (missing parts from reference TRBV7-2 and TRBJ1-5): GAGVSQSPSNKVTEKGKDVELRCDPISGHTALYWYRQSLGQGLEFLIYFQGNSAPDKSGLPSDRFSAERTGGSVSTLTIQRTQQEDSAVYLCASGLSRWGNQPQHFGDGTRLSIL.

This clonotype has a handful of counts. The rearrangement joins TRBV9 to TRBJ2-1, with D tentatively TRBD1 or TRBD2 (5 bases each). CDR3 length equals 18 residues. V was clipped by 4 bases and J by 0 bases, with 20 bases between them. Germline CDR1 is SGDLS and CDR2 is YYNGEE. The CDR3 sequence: CASSPGIGDGASYNEQFF. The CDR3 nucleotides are TGTGCCAGCAGCCCGGGGATCGGGGACGGAGCCTCCTACAATGAGCAGTTCTTC.

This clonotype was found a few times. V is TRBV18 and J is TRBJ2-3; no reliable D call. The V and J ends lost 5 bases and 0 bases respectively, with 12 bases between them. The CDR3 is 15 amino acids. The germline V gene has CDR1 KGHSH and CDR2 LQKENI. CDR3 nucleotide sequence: TGTGCCAGCTCAGACTTTGGGCAAAGCACAGATACGCAGTATTTT. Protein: CASSDFGQSTDTQYF. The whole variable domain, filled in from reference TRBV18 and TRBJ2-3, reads NAGVMQNPRHLVRRRGQEARLRCSPMKGHSHVYWYRQLPEEGLKFMVYLQKENIIDESGMPKERFSAEFPKEGPSILRIQQVVRGDSAAYFCASSDFGQSTDTQYFGPGTRLTVL.

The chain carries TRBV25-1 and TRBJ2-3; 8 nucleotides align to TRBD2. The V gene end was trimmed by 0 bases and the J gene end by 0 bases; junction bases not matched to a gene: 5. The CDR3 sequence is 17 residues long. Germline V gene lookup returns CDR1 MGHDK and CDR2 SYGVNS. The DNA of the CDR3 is TGTGCCAGCAGTGAATATTCGGGGGGGTTAAGCACAGATACGCAGTATTTT. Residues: CASSEYSGGLSTDTQYF.

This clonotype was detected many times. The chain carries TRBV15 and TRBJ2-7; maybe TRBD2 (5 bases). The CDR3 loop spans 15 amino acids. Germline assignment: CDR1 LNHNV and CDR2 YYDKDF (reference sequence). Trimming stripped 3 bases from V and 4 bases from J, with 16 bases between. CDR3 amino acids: CATSSTQRRLYEQYF. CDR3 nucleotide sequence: TGTGCCACCAGCAGTACCCAGCGGCGCCTATACGAGCAGTACTTC.

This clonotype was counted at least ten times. CDR3: CASSTGTGVHEQYF. CDR3 DNA: TGTGCCAGCAGCACCGGGACAGGGGTCCACGAGCAGTACTTC. The rearrangement links TRBV12-3 or TRBV12-4 to TRBJ2-7; the match to TRBD1 covers 10 bases. This CDR3 region has 14 residues. The trim removed 6 bases at V and 5 bases at J, leaving 7 bases unmatched.

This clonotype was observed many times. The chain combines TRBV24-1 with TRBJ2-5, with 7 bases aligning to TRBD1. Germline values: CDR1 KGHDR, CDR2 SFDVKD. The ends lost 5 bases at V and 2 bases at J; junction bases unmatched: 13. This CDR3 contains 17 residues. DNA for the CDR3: TGTGCCACCAGTGGGGAACCGGGACAGCGTGGGCAAGAGACCCAGTACTTC. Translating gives CATSGEPGQRGQETQYF.